A selection of T cell receptor beta chains follows, all from one sample in a study of blood T cell repertoires in COVID-19. Libraries were prepared by immunoSEQ multiplex PCR; TCRdb keeps only in-frame clonotypes and omits some of them. The data hold tens of thousands of clones, with roughly 80% observed a single time. Material: peripheral blood. These receptors came from a human donor in a cohort sampled during active COVID-19. The CDR3 runs from the conserved cysteine through the conserved F or W. A D gene is named only where the DNA matches it firmly. Size values are once, few and many counts, or a class for expanded clones, and some rows have none.

>-|once|TRBV12-3/TRBV12-4|TRBJ1-1
TGTGCCAGCAGTTCAATACTTAGGGGTGAAGCTTTCTTT
CASSSILRGEAFF
>TRBD2|-|TRBV12-5|TRBJ2-5
TGTGCTAGTGCTTTCTCCTGGGGGGGCCAAGAGACCCAGTACTTC
CASAFSWGGQETQYF
>TRBD1|-|TRBV2|TRBJ2-5
TGTGCCAGCAGTGATTCCTTAGGGGGCTCGGAGACCCAGTACTTC
CASSDSLGGSETQYF
>-|-|TRBV29-1|TRBJ2-1
TGCAGCGTTGGTACGGTCTCCTACAATGAGCAGTTCTTC
CSVGTVSYNEQFF
>-|-|TRBV5-1|TRBJ2-5
TGCGCCAGCAGGACCTCTACCCAGCGGGCGGAGACCCAGTACTTC
CASRTSTQRAETQYF
>TRBD2|-|TRBV5-6|TRBJ2-7
TGTGCCAGCAACCTAGCGGGGAGGACCTACGAGCAGTACTTC
CASNLAGRTYEQYF
>TRBD1|-|TRBV5-4|TRBJ2-7
TGTGCCAGCAGCTCCCCCTCCGGGACAGGGTCCTACGAGCAGTACTTC
CASSSPSGTGSYEQYF
>TRBD1|-|TRBV2|TRBJ1-4
TGTGCCAGCAGTCGGGACAGTAATGAAAAACTGTTTTTT
CASSRDSNEKLFF
>-|-|TRBV2|TRBJ1-5
TGTGCCAGCAGTGAAACACTACTTAGCAATCAGCCCCAGCATTTT
CASSETLLSNQPQHF
>-|-|TRBV5-6|TRBJ2-2
TGTGCCAGCAGCTCTGTGACGGGGGAGAACACCGGGGAGCTGTTTTTT
CASSSVTGENTGELFF
>-|-|TRBV11-1|TRBJ2-5
TGTGCCAGCAGCTTAAGGGGTTGGGGCGAGACCCAGTACTTC
CASSLRGWGETQYF
>TRBD1|many|TRBV19|TRBJ1-2
TGTGCCAGTAGTACCGGGACAGTGCGAACTAACTATGGCTACACCTTC
CASSTGTVRTNYGYTF
>-|-|TRBV19|TRBJ2-6
TGTGCCAGTAGTATGGTGGCTGCTGGGGCCAACGTCCTGACTTTC
CASSMVAAGANVLTF
>-|-|TRBV3-1/TRBV3-2|TRBJ1-4
TGTGCCAGCAGCCCCTTCGGGGGGGTAGAGGAAAAACTGTTTTTT
CASSPFGGVEEKLFF
>-|-|TRBV4-2|TRBJ1-4
TGTGCCAGCAGCCAAGATCTTATTCGCGGCGTGCAGAGCAATGAAAAACTGTTTTTT
CASSQDLIRGVQSNEKLFF
>-|-|TRBV18|TRBJ1-3
TGTGCCAGCTCACCAAGGTCCGGGACTGGAAACACCATATATTTT
CASSPRSGTGNTIYF
>-|-|TRBV3-1/TRBV3-2|TRBJ2-3
TGTGCCAGCAGCCAAGATGGGGGCCTTCGAGATACGCAGTATTTT
CASSQDGGLRDTQYF
>-|-|TRBV18|TRBJ1-1
TGTGCCAGCTCACCATACGGGACACCGAACACTGAAGCTTTCTTT
CASSPYGTPNTEAFF
>-|-|TRBV28|TRBJ1-5
TGTGCCAGCACCCCAGGCTATCAGCCCCAGCATTTT
CASTPGYQPQHF
>-|-|TRBV6-5|TRBJ1-1
TGTGCCAGCAGTTACTCGTCGGGAGTGGGGAACACTGAAGCTTTCTTT
CASSYSSGVGNTEAFF
>-|once|TRBV6-1|TRBJ2-1
TGTGCCAGCAGTGTGGCCAGACTGGGCTCCTACAATGAGCAGTTCTTC
CASSVARLGSYNEQFF
>TRBD1|-|TRBV4-1|TRBJ1-2
TGCGCCAGCAGCCCCCAGGGGGCGCAGGGCTACACCTTC
CASSPQGAQGYTF